The rows below give T cell receptor beta chains drawn from one sample of a study of T cell clonotyping in hematopoietic cell transplantation. Sequencing was performed with immunoSEQ multiplex PCR; in TCRdb, only in-frame clones are kept and a portion is missing. The sample contains some 5,000 clones, roughly 86% of which appear only once. Sequencing was performed on peripheral blood mononuclear cells, taken 100 days after allogeneic stem cell transplant. These receptors were collected from a male patient aged 70-79 years who had an allogeneic stem cell transplant from an unrelated donor, so T cells may come from the graft donor. Some clones in this sample may be carry-over from other donors' samples. Both conserved end residues are part of each CDR3. A D gene is named only where the DNA matches it firmly. Size values are once, few and many counts, or a class for expanded clones, and some rows have none.

-	TRBV6-5	TRBJ2-3	-	CASRYQGFADTQYF	TGTGCCAGCAGGTATCAGGGGTTCGCAGATACGCAGTATTTT
-	TRBV7-2	TRBJ2-7	-	CASSVTGTRSYEQYF	TGTGCCAGCAGCGTCACCGGGACACGCTCCTACGAGCAGTACTTC
-	TRBV6-6	TRBJ2-5	-	CANGGGGETQYF	TGTGCTAATGGGGGCGGGGGAGAGACCCAGTACTTC
-	TRBV9	TRBJ1-2	-	CASTLQGDYGYTF	TGTGCCAGCACCCTACAGGGAGACTATGGCTACACCTTC
-	TRBV28	TRBJ2-7	-	CASSETYEQYF	TGTGCCAGCAGTGAGACATACGAGCAGTACTTC
-	TRBV29-1	TRBJ2-1	-	CSVAPPDRSYNEQFF	TGCAGCGTCGCCCCTCCAGACCGCTCCTACAATGAGCAGTTCTTC
-	TRBV4-1	TRBJ1-1	-	CASSQGGPMNTEAFF	TGCGCCAGCAGCCAAGGGGGACCGATGAACACTGAAGCTTTCTTT
TRBD1	TRBV7-9	TRBJ1-5	-	CASSRQGSNQPQHF	TGTGCCAGCAGCCGACAGGGTAGCAATCAGCCCCAGCATTTT
-	TRBV10-1	TRBJ2-3	few	CASSDLRDTDTQYF	TGCGCCAGCAGTGACCTTAGAGACACAGATACGCAGTATTTT
TRBD1	TRBV6-5	TRBJ2-7	-	CASSYQFGTGDYEQYF	TGTGCCAGCAGTTACCAATTCGGGACAGGGGACTACGAGCAGTACTTC
-	TRBV15	TRBJ2-7	once	CATSRDWTDYEQYF	TGTGCCACCAGCAGAGATTGGACAGACTACGAGCAGTACTTC
-	TRBV4-3	TRBJ2-4	-	CASSRDWGAKNIQYF	TGCGCCAGCAGCCGGGATTGGGGGGCCAAAAACATTCAGTACTTC
-	TRBV5-1	TRBJ2-7	-	CASSGGEGRTYEQYF	TGCGCCAGCAGCGGAGGTGAAGGGCGGACCTACGAGCAGTACTTC
-	TRBV6-1	TRBJ2-3	-	CASSRAASTDTQYF	TGTGCCAGCAGTCGAGCGGCAAGCACAGATACGCAGTATTTT
-	TRBV30	TRBJ2-6	-	CAWSVLSGANVLTF	TGTGCCTGGAGTGTACTTTCTGGGGCCAACGTCCTGACTTTC
-	TRBV19	TRBJ2-5	few	CASSRDIQETQYF	TGTGCCAGTAGCCGGGACATCCAAGAGACCCAGTACTTC
TRBD2	TRBV7-9	TRBJ2-1	few	CASKQSSGSPRNEQFF	TGTGCCAGCAAGCAGTCCAGCGGGAGTCCCAGGAATGAGCAGTTCTTC
-	TRBV4-1	TRBJ2-7	-	CASSRLPIETYEQYF	TGCGCCAGCAGCCGATTACCGATCGAAACCTACGAGCAGTACTTC
-	TRBV27	TRBJ1-5	-	CASSNRGRYQPQHF	TGTGCCAGCAGTAACCGGGGCCGATATCAGCCCCAGCATTTT
-	TRBV4-3	TRBJ2-1	-	CASSQRWGHNEQFF	TGCGCCAGCAGCCAGCGGTGGGGACACAATGAGCAGTTCTTC
-	TRBV28	TRBJ2-1	-	CASSFYFRGSGFF	TGTGCCAGCAGTTTCTATTTTAGGGGGTCTGGGTTCTTC
-	TRBV6-5	TRBJ2-7	-	CASSRWLSYEQYF	TGTGCCAGCAGCAGGTGGCTCTCCTACGAGCAGTACTTC
-	TRBV30	TRBJ1-3	-	CALPGVGNTIYF	TGTGCCTTGCCAGGGGTAGGAAACACCATATATTTT
-	TRBV27	TRBJ2-2	-	CASSLGGAGTGELFF	TGTGCCAGCAGTTTAGGGGGGGCTGGCACCGGGGAGCTGTTTTTT
-	TRBV28	TRBJ2-6	once	CASSNNGPGANVLTF	TGTGCCAGCAGTAATAACGGGCCTGGGGCCAACGTCCTGACTTTC
-	TRBV5-1	TRBJ2-3	once	CASSSGHGTDTQYF	TGCGCCAGCAGCTCGGGGCACGGCACAGATACGCAGTATTTT
-	TRBV28	TRBJ1-1	-	CASSVGGLNTEAFF	TGTGCCAGCAGTGTAGGGGGTCTGAACACTGAAGCTTTCTTT
-	TRBV5-4	TRBJ1-4	once	CASSSGQTRGKLFF	TGTGCCAGCAGCTCGGGTCAAACAAGGGGAAAACTGTTTTTT
TRBD1	TRBV29-1	TRBJ2-7	-	CSVSTGGFSYEQYF	TGCAGCGTTTCTACAGGGGGCTTCAGCTACGAGCAGTACTTC
-	TRBV6-6	TRBJ1-5	-	CASSPGEGPPQHF	TGTGCCAGCAGTCCCGGCGAGGGTCCGCCCCAGCATTTT
-	TRBV28	TRBJ1-2	-	CASSSRQFYGYTF	TGTGCCAGCAGTTCAAGACAGTTCTATGGCTACACCTTC
TRBD1	TRBV7-2	TRBJ1-2	-	CASSTRQGADGYTF	TGTGCCAGCAGCACCAGACAGGGGGCCGATGGCTACACCTTC
-	TRBV4-1	TRBJ2-1	-	CASSRSYNEQFF	TGCGCCAGCAGCCGGTCCTACAATGAGCAGTTCTTC
-	TRBV7-2	TRBJ2-7	once	CASSFYYEQYF	TGTGCCAGCAGCTTTTACTACGAGCAGTACTTC
TRBD1	TRBV7-9	TRBJ2-5	-	CASSLTGLEETQYF	TGTGCCAGCAGCCTGACAGGGTTGGAAGAGACCCAGTACTTC
-	TRBV6-1	TRBJ1-1	-	CASIQQKSYTEAFF	TGTGCCAGCATACAGCAGAAATCCTACACTGAAGCTTTCTTT
-	TRBV19	TRBJ2-3	-	CASSLQAFPTDTQYF	TGTGCCAGTAGTCTCCAGGCTTTCCCCACAGATACGCAGTATTTT
-	TRBV25-1	TRBJ1-2	once	CASSLSGDGYTF	TGTGCCAGCAGTCTCTCGGGGGACGGCTACACCTTC
-	TRBV10-3	TRBJ2-7	once	CAISDPILAAVNYEQYF	TGTGCCATCAGTGACCCCATTCTGGCCGCGGTCAACTACGAGCAGTACTTC
-	TRBV5-1	TRBJ2-3	-	CASSSYLSMTDTQYF	TGCGCCAGCAGCTCCTACTTGAGCATGACAGATACGCAGTATTTT
-	TRBV28	TRBJ2-1	few	CASSWQSNSYNEQFF	TGTGCCAGCAGTTGGCAGTCTAACTCCTACAATGAGCAGTTCTTC
TRBD2	TRBV6-5	TRBJ2-3	once	CASSYRGGTDTQYF	TGTGCCAGCAGTTACCGGGGGGGCACAGATACGCAGTATTTT